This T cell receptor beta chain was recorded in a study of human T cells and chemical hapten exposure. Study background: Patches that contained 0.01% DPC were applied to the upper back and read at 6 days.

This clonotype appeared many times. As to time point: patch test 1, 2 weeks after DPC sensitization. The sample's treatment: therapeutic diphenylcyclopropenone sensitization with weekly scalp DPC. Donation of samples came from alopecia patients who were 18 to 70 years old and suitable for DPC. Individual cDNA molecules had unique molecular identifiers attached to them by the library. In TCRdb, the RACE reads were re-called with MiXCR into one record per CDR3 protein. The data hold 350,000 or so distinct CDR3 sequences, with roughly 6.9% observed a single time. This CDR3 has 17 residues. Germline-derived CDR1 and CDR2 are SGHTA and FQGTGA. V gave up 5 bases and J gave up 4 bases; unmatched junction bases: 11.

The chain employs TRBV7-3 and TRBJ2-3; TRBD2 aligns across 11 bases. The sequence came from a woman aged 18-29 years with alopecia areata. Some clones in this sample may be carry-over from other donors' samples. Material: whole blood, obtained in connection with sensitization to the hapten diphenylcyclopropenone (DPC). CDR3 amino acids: CASSPRLAGGVPDTQYF. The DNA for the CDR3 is TGTGCCAGCAGCCCGCGGCTAGCGGGGGGCGTCCCAGATACGCAGTATTTT. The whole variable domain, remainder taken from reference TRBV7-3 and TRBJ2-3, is GAGVSQTPSNKVTEKGKYVELRCDPISGHTALYWYRQSLGQGPEFLIYFQGTGAADDSGLPNDRFFAVRPEGSVSTLKIQRTERGDSAVYLCASSPRLAGGVPDTQYFGPGTRLTVL.